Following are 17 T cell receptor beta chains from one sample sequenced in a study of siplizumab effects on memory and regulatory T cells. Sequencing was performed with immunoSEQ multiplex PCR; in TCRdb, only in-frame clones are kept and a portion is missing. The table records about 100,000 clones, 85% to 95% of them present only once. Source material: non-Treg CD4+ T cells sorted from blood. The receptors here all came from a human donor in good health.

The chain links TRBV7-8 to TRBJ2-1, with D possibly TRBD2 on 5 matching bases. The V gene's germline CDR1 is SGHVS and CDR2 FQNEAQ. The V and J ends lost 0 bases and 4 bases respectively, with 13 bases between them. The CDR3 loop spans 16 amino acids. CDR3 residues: CASSLAWPSLYNEQFF. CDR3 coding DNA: TGTGCCAGCAGCTTAGCGTGGCCTAGCTTGTACAATGAGCAGTTCTTC.

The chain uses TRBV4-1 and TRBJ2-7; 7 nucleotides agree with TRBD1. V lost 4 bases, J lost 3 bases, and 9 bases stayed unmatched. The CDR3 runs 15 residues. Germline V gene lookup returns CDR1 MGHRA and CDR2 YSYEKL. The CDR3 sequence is CASSRAMGQRYEQYF. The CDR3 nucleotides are TGCGCCAGCAGCCGAGCGATGGGACAGCGCTACGAGCAGTACTTC.

The CDR3, as DNA: TGTGCCAGCAGCTTATCAGGGCCTTCACAGACCCAGTACTTC. Its translation: CASSLSGPSQTQYF. V is TRBV7-3 and J is TRBJ2-5, with D perhaps TRBD1 (5 bases). This CDR3 has 14 amino acids. V gave up 2 bases and J gave up 6 bases, with 13 bases separating them. Germline V gene lookup returns CDR1 SGHTA and CDR2 FQGTGA.

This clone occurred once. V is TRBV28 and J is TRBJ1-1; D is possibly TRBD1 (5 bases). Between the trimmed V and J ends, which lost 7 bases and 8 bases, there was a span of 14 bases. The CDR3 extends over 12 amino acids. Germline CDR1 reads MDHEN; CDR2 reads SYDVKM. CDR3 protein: CASKWGGEEAFF. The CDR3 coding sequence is TGTGCCAGCAAGTGGGGAGGGGAAGAAGCTTTCTTT.

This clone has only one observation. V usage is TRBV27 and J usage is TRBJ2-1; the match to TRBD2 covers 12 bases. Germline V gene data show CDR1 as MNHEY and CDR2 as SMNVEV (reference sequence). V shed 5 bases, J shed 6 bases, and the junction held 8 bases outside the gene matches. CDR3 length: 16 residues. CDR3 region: CASSPQLAGGSNEQFF. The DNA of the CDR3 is TGTGCCAGCAGTCCCCAACTAGCGGGAGGCTCCAATGAGCAGTTCTTC.

CDR3 region: CASSLSGDYGYTF. The CDR3 bases are TGTGCCAGCAGCTTAAGCGGGGACTATGGCTACACCTTC. The chain links TRBV7-3 to TRBJ1-2; D unclear. Between the trimmed V and J ends, which lost 1 base and 3 bases, there was a span of 6 bases. The CDR3 has 13 amino acids. CDR1 is SGHTA and CDR2 is FQGTGA in the germline V gene.

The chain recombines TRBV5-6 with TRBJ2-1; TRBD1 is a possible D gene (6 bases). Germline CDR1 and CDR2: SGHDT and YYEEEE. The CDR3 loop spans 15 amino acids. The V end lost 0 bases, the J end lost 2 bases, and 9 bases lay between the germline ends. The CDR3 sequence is CASSLGRGPYNEQFF. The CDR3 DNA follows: TGTGCCAGCAGCTTGGGCAGGGGACCCTACAATGAGCAGTTCTTC.

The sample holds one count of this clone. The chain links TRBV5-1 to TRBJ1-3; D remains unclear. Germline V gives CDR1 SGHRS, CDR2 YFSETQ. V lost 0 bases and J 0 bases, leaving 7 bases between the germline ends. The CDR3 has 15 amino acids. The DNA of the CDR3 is TGCGCCAGCAGCTTGGGGCAGAGCTCTGGAAACACCATATATTTT. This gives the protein CASSLGQSSGNTIYF.

CDR3 nucleotides: TGTGCCAGCAGTTGGACAGACCATCAGCCCCAGCATTTT. This translates into CASSWTDHQPQHF. The chain carries TRBV27 and TRBJ1-5, with a tentative D call TRBD1 (6 bases). Germline CDR1 and CDR2: MNHEY and SMNVEV (reference sequence). The V end lost 4 bases, the J end lost 5 bases, and 9 bases lay between the germline ends. The CDR3 contains 13 residues.

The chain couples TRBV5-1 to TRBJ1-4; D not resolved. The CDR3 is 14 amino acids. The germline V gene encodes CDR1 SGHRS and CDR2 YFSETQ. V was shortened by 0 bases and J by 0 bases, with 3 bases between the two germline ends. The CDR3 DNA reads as TGCGCCAGCAGCTTGGCTGCAACTAATGAAAAACTGTTTTTT. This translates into CASSLAATNEKLFF. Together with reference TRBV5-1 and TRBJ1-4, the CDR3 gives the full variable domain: KAGVTQTPRYLIKTRGQQVTLSCSPISGHRSVSWYQQTPGQGLQFLFEYFSETQRNKGNFPGRFSGRQFSNSRSEMNVSTLELGDSALYLCASSLAATNEKLFFGSGTQLSVL.

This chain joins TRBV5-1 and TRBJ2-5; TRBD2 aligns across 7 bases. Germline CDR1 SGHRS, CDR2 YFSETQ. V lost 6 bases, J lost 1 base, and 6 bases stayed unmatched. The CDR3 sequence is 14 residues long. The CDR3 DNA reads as TGCGCCAGCAAACCAGTAGCGGGCCAAGAGACCCAGTACTTC. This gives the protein CASKPVAGQETQYF.

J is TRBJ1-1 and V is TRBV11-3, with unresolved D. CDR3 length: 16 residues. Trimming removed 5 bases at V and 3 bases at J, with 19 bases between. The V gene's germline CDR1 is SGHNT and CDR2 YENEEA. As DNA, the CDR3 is TGTGCCAGCAGCCCCCGCTGCCGGGAATTAGACACTGAAGCTTTCTTT. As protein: CASSPRCRELDTEAFF.

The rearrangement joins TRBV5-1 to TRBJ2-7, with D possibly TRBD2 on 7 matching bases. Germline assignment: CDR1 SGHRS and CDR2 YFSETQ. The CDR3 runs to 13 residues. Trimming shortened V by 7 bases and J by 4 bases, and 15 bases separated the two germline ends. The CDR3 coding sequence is TGCGCCAGCGGTAGGGGGGAGGGGTACGAGCAGTACTTC. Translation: CASGRGEGYEQYF.

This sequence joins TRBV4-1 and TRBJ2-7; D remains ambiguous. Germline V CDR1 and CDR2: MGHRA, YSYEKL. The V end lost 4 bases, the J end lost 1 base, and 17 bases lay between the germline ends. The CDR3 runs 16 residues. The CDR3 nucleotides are TGCGCCAGCAGCCCCTTGGCGGCGGAAACGTCCTACGAGCAGTACTTC. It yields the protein CASSPLAAETSYEQYF.

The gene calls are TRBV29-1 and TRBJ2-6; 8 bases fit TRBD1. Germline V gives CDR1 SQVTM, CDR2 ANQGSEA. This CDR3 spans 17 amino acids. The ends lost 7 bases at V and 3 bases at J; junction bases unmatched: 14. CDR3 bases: TGCAGCGCAAGAGGGACAGGTTTGTCAGGTGGGGCCAACGTCCTGACTTTC. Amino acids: CSARGTGLSGGANVLTF.

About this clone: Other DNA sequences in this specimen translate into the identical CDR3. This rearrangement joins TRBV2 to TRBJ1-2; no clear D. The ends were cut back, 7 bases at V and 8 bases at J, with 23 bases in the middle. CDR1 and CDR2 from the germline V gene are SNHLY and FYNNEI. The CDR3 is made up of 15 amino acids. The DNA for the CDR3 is TGTGCCAGCAAAGGAGGACGTATCTCAGACTGGGGCTACACCTTC. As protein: CASKGGRISDWGYTF.

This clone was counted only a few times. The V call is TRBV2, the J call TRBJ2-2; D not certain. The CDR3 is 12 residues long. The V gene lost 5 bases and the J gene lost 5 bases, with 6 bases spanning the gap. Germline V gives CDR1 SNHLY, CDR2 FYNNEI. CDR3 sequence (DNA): TGTGCCAGCAGTCCCTTGACCGGGGAGCTGTTTTTT. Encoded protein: CASSPLTGELFF.